The 20 T cell receptor beta chains listed next were all sequenced from one sample in a study of Graves' ophthalmopathy and Graves' hyperthyroidism. RNA transcripts were the source from which TCR beta CDR3 regions were amplified. Second-round multiplex PCR followed a first-round RT-PCR using HTBI primers. TCRdb re-called the multiplex PCR reads through MiXCR, storing one row per CDR3 protein. The sample shows 650,000 to 900,000 distinct CDR3 sequences, roughly 40% of them seen only once. The sequenced sample was peripheral blood. All receptors come from an adult man with Graves' ophthalmopathy.

This clonotype was counted only a few times. The chain joins TRBV12-3 or TRBV12-4 to TRBJ2-7, with D possibly being TRBD1 (5 bases). Trimming took off 3 bases at V and 3 bases at J, with 12 bases between the two ends. CDR3 length: 14 residues. The CDR3 reads CASSFGSGNYEQYF. CDR3 nucleotides: TGTGCCAGCAGTTTCGGTTCAGGGAACTACGAGCAGTACTTC.

The rearrangement links TRBV19 to TRBJ2-7; the D is unclear. Germline V gene sequence: CDR1 LNHDA, CDR2 SQIVND (reference sequence). The V gene lost 2 bases and the J gene lost 2 bases, with 10 bases spanning the gap. The CDR3 is 14 residues long. The CDR3 coding sequence is TGTGCCAGTAGTATATCGAGGACCGCCTACGAGCAGTACTTC. This sequence encodes CASSISRTAYEQYF.

The gene calls are TRBV20-1 and TRBJ1-3; 8 nucleotides align to TRBD1. Germline V CDR1 and CDR2: DFQATT, SNEGSKA (reference sequence). The CDR3 is made up of 16 amino acids. J lost 0 bases, V lost 1 base, and 5 bases had no gene match. The chain's CDR3 is CSARAGQGFSGNTIYF. The CDR3 DNA is TGCAGTGCTAGAGCTGGACAGGGATTCTCTGGAAACACCATATATTTT.

This clonotype was seen many times. The chain carries TRBV7-2 and TRBJ2-7; D gene unclear. V was shortened by 3 bases and J by 5 bases, with 23 bases between the two germline ends. The length of the CDR3 is 17 residues. Germline V gene lookup returns CDR1 SGHTA and CDR2 FQGNSA. CDR3 amino acids: CASSFPGRDKNGHEQYF. In DNA form, the CDR3 reads TGTGCCAGCAGCTTCCCTGGGCGCGACAAGAACGGGCACGAGCAGTACTTC.

This clonotype was recorded a few times. The chain couples TRBV28 to TRBJ1-1, with TRBD1 identical over 7 bases. The CDR3 has 13 amino acids. Germline V gene data show CDR1 as MDHEN and CDR2 as SYDVKM. J gave up 7 bases and V 4 bases, and 6 bases lay outside the gene matches. CDR3 sequence: CASSYNDRDEAFF. CDR3 bases: TGTGCCAGCAGTTACAACGACAGGGATGAAGCTTTCTTT.

This chain connects TRBV24-1 to TRBJ1-5, with 7 bases matching TRBD1. CDR1 is KGHDR and CDR2 is SFDVKD in the germline V gene. V gave up 11 bases and J gave up 9 bases; unmatched junction bases: 12. The CDR3 length is 13 residues. The CDR3 DNA sequence: TGTGCCAGCGGAGGGGGCAGGCAACGGCCCCAGCATTTT. This encodes CASGGGRQRPQHF.

The gene calls are TRBV29-1 and TRBJ1-2, with D perhaps TRBD1 (5 bases). Trimming removed 4 bases from V and 6 bases from J, with 9 bases in between. The CDR3 sequence is 11 residues long. Germline CDR1 reads SQVTM; CDR2 reads ANQGSEA. The CDR3 nucleotides are TGCAGCGTTGTGGCAGGGAATGGCTACACCTTC. Amino acids: CSVVAGNGYTF. Complete variable domain (other parts from reference TRBV29-1 and TRBJ1-2): SAVISQKPSRDICQRGTSLTIQCQVDSQVTMMFWYRQQPGQSLTLIATANQGSEATYESGFVIDKFPISRPNLTFSTLTVSNMSPEDSSIYLCSVVAGNGYTFGSGTRLTVV.

The chain joins TRBV29-1 to TRBJ1-1; no clear D. The CDR3 covers 14 residues. V lost 5 bases to trimming and J lost 3 bases, with 16 bases between them. Per the germline V gene, CDR1 is SQVTM and CDR2 is ANQGSEA. CDR3 in amino acids: CSVNEAGGYTEAFF. The CDR3 DNA follows: TGCAGCGTTAATGAGGCAGGAGGGTACACTGAAGCTTTCTTT.

This clonotype appeared many times. The chain uses TRBV29-1 and TRBJ2-7; D is perhaps TRBD2 (5 bases). V lost 4 bases and J 4 bases, leaving 11 bases between the germline ends. The germline CDR1 and CDR2 sequences are SQVTM and ANQGSEA. The CDR3 totals 12 residues. The CDR3 nucleotides are TGCAGCGTTGGTACTAGGTTGTACGAGCAGTACTTC. Translated, it gives CSVGTRLYEQYF.

This clonotype was counted between two and nine times. This chain connects TRBV9 to TRBJ1-2; D is perhaps TRBD1 (6 bases). CDR3 length equals 17 residues. Germline CDR1 reads SGDLS; CDR2 reads YYNGEE. Trimming pared 4 bases from V and 0 bases from J, leaving 19 bases between. The CDR3: CASSHAPDRQTNYGYTF. The DNA for the CDR3 is TGTGCCAGCAGCCACGCCCCAGACAGGCAGACTAACTATGGCTACACCTTC.

The J gene is TRBJ1-5, the V gene TRBV2, with D possibly being TRBD1 (5 bases). The germline V and J ends were trimmed by 5 bases and 0 bases, with 11 bases remaining between them. The CDR3 covers 15 residues. Germline V lookup: CDR1 SNHLY, CDR2 FYNNEI. In DNA form, the CDR3 reads TGTGCCAGCAGTTTATCAGGGCCTAGCAATCAGCCCCAGCATTTT. Residues: CASSLSGPSNQPQHF.

With regard to this clonotype: A much larger clone lies one base from this, so it may be a read error. CDR3 loop: CASSQSGGSAVGELFF. CDR3 DNA sequence: TGTGCCAGCAGCCAAAGTGGCGGATCAGCCGTCGGGGAGCTGTTTTTT. This rearrangement joins TRBV7-9 to TRBJ2-2; no reliable D call. V was pared by 5 bases and J by 7 bases, with 20 bases between. CDR1 and CDR2 from the germline V gene are SEHNR and FQNEAQ (reference sequence). This CDR3 is built from 16 residues.

This clonotype occurred many times. The rearrangement joins TRBV7-8 to TRBJ1-1, with TRBD1 identical over 8 bases. The germline V gene has CDR1 SGHVS and CDR2 FQNEAQ. V was pared by 3 bases and J by 4 bases, with 7 bases of the junction left unmatched. The CDR3 contains 15 residues. The CDR3 bases are TGTGCCAGCAGCTTCTCCGGGACAGGAATCACTGAAGCTTTCTTT. Protein: CASSFSGTGITEAFF.

The chain employs TRBV29-1 and TRBJ2-7; D gene ambiguous. The CDR3 contains 13 residues. Trimming shortened V by 0 bases and J by 7 bases, and 13 bases separated the two germline ends. Germline V gene data show CDR1 as SQVTM and CDR2 as ANQGSEA. The CDR3 is CSVEDTSSREQYF. The CDR3 DNA sequence: TGCAGCGTTGAAGATACGAGTTCCCGGGAGCAGTACTTC.

This chain uses TRBV12-3 or TRBV12-4 with TRBJ1-5, with 8 bases that match TRBD1. The length of the CDR3 is 15 residues. Trimming took 6 bases from V and 6 from J; bases not matched to a gene: 10. The CDR3: CASRPRTGNGQPQHF. The CDR3 region has the DNA TGTGCCAGCAGGCCGAGGACAGGGAATGGTCAGCCCCAGCATTTT.

This clonotype was observed many times. This rearrangement joins TRBV29-1 to TRBJ2-5; 11 bases match TRBD1. Trimming at V came to 7 bases and at J to 5 bases, leaving 12 bases not matched to a gene. This CDR3 has 15 amino acids. Per germline, CDR1 SQVTM and CDR2 ANQGSEA. CDR3 region: CSARGWTGGSETQYF. For the CDR3, the DNA is TGCAGCGCCCGAGGGTGGACAGGGGGCAGTGAGACCCAGTACTTC.

The rearrangement uses TRBV15 and TRBJ2-5; D remains unclear. The CDR3 covers 14 residues. V was shortened by 4 bases and J by 5 bases, with 14 bases between the two germline ends. The V gene's germline CDR1 is LNHNV and CDR2 YYDKDF (reference sequence). The CDR3 region has the DNA TGTGCCACCAGCATTCCGAACACCGGGGAGACCCAGTACTTC. It is translated as CATSIPNTGETQYF.

With regard to this clonotype: A single base separates this from a much larger clone, so it may be a read error. This chain joins TRBV20-1 and TRBJ1-2; D not certain. This CDR3 spans 12 amino acids. The germline CDR1 and CDR2 sequences are DFQATT and SNEGSKA (reference sequence). The CDR3 reads CSATRRDYDYTF. The CDR3 DNA sequence: TGCAGTGCTACGCGACGAGACTATGACTACACCTTC.

This clonotype was seen a few times. Here the CDR3 reads CASSQDFRGLGYTF. In DNA form, the CDR3 reads TGCGCCAGCAGCCAAGATTTTAGGGGCCTTGGCTACACCTTC. The chain carries TRBV4-1 and TRBJ1-2; maybe TRBD1 (5 bases). The CDR3 sequence is 14 residues long. Trimming shortened V by 0 bases and J by 7 bases, and 12 bases separated the two germline ends. Germline V gene lookup returns CDR1 MGHRA and CDR2 YSYEKL.

The sample holds a few counts of this clonotype. CDR3 amino acids: CASSLEALDQETQYF. Written as DNA, the CDR3 is TGTGCCAGCAGCTTAGAGGCACTAGACCAAGAGACCCAGTACTTC. The rearrangement links TRBV13 to TRBJ2-5; maybe TRBD2 (5 bases). Germline assignment: CDR1 PRHDT and CDR2 FYEKMQ (reference sequence). The CDR3 runs to 15 residues. Trimming took off 1 base at V and 0 bases at J, with 9 bases between the two ends.